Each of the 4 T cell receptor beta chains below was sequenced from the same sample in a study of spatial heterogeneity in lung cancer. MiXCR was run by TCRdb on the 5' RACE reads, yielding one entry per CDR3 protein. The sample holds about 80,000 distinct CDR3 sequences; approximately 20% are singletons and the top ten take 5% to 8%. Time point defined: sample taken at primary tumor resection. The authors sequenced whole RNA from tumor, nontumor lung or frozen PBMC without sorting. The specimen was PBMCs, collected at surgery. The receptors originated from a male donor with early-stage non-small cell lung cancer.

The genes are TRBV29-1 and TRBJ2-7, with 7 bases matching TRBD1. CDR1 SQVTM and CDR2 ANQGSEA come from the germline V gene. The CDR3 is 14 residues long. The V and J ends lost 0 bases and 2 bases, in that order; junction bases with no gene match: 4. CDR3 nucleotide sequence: TGCAGCGTTGAAGAGGGACAGTCAACCTACGAGCAGTACTTC. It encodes CSVEEGQSTYEQYF.

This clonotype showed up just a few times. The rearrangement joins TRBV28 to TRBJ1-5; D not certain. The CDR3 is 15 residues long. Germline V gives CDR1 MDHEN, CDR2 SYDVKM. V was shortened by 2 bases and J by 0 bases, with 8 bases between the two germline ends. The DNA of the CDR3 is TGTGCCAGCAGTTTAGCTGGGGATAGCAATCAGCCCCAGCATTTT. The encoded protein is CASSLAGDSNQPQHF.

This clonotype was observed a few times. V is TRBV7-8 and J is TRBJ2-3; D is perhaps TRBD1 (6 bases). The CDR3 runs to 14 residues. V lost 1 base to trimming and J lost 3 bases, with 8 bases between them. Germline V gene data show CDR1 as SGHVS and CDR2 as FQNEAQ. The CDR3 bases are TGTGCCAGCAGCTTAGTAGGGACAACAGATACGCAGTATTTT. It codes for CASSLVGTTDTQYF.

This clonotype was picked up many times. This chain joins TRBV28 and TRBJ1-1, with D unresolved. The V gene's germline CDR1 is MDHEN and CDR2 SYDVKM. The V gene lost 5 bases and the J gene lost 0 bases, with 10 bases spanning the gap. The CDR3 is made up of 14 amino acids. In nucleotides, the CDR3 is TGTGCCAGCAGTCCCCCCGGGATGAACACTGAAGCTTTCTTT. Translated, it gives CASSPPGMNTEAFF.